Below are 30 T cell receptor beta chains sequenced from a single sample in a study of blood T cells in healthy people across ages. Primers used in a second PCR of about 6 to 11 cycles were a sample-barcoded 5' primer and a J-beta primer mix. TCRdb re-called the 5' RACE reads through MiXCR, storing one row per CDR3 protein. The sample carries approximately 810,000 distinct CDR3 sequences, around 36% recorded once. Sequenced input: blood. All receptors come from a man aged 18 to 29 in good health.

This CDR3 is CASSRGSLAKNIQYF. DNA for the CDR3: TGCGCCAGCAGCCGCGGATCTTTAGCCAAAAACATTCAGTACTTC. The rearrangement links TRBV5-1 to TRBJ2-4; no clear D gene. The V and J ends lost 4 bases and 0 bases respectively, with 11 bases between them. The CDR3 sequence is 15 residues long. Germline loops: CDR1 SGHRS, CDR2 YFSETQ.

This clonotype has just a few counts. The CDR3 loop is CASSFDRFLTGELFF. CDR3 sequence (DNA): TGTGCCAGCAGCTTTGACAGATTTCTAACCGGGGAGCTGTTTTTT. The gene calls are TRBV7-9 and TRBJ2-2; a possible D gene is TRBD1 (5 bases). The CDR3 covers 15 residues. The V end lost 3 bases, the J end lost 5 bases, and 13 bases lay between the germline ends. CDR1 is SEHNR, CDR2 FQNEAQ, per germline (reference sequence).

This clonotype was recorded many times. The chain uses TRBV20-1 and TRBJ2-3; D is undetermined. In germline, CDR1 is DFQATT, CDR2 SNEGSKA (reference sequence). CDR3 length equals 10 residues. The CDR3 region is CRSYTDTQYF. The CDR3 region has the DNA TGCAGGTCTTACACAGATACGCAGTATTTT.

Comment on this clonotype: A read error is possible here, since a much larger clone lies one base away. The rearrangement links TRBV10-3 to TRBJ2-4; TRBD1 matches at 7 bases. TRBJ2-7 matches the DNA end more closely, so the J call is doubtful. CDR1 and CDR2 from the germline V gene are ENHRY and SYGVKD. The CDR3 runs 15 residues. The CDR3 loop reads CATSEYQGGDYEQYF. CDR3 sequence (DNA): TGTGCCACCAGTGAGTACCAAGGGGGCGACTACGAGCAGTACTTC.

The rearrangement uses TRBV4-3 and TRBJ2-1; D is unclear. Germline CDR1 LGHNA, CDR2 YSLEER. This CDR3 has 11 amino acids. Trimming left V 2 bases short and J 6 bases short, with 2 bases between. CDR3 loop: CASSQFNEQFF. The CDR3 nucleotides are TGCGCCAGCAGCCAATTCAATGAGCAGTTCTTC.

This rearrangement joins TRBV21-1 to TRBJ1-2; the table's D gene call, TRBD1, was not cross checked with the DNA. TRBV21-1 constitutes a pseudogene. The CDR3 has 13 amino acids. The CDR3 DNA reads TGTGCCAGCAGCAAGGGACAGGGGGGTGGCTACACCTTC. Translating gives CASSKGQGGGYTF.

The chain combines TRBV15 with TRBJ2-3, with TRBD2 matching over 9 bases. Germline assignment: CDR1 LNHNV and CDR2 YYDKDF (reference sequence). The CDR3 extends over 18 amino acids. With V trimmed by 5 bases and J by 1 base, 13 bases remained unmatched. CDR3 in amino acids: CATSSSRASGTRTDTQYF. CDR3 bases: TGTGCCACCAGCTCATCAAGGGCTAGCGGGACTCGCACAGATACGCAGTATTTT.

This clonotype was seen a handful of times. The J gene is TRBJ2-5, the V gene TRBV5-5, with a tentative D call TRBD1 (5 bases). V lost 2 bases and J lost 4, with 18 bases in between. This CDR3 has 16 amino acids. Germline V gene data show CDR1 as SGHKS and CDR2 as YYEKEE (reference sequence). CDR3 coding DNA: TGTGCCAGCAGCTTTTCGAGCAGGGCTCCGGGAGAGACCCAGTACTTC. Translated: CASSFSSRAPGETQYF.

This clonotype was picked up a small number of times. This chain links TRBV5-1 with TRBJ2-5; D assignment may be TRBD1 or TRBD2 (6 bases each). This CDR3 has 15 residues. Trimming shortened V by 4 bases and J by 11 bases, and 24 bases separated the two germline ends. CDR1 is SGHRS, CDR2 YFSETQ, per germline. CDR3 protein: CASSPAGQTFNEQYF. CDR3 bases: TGCGCCAGCAGCCCTGCGGGACAAACTTTCAATGAGCAGTACTTC.

This clonotype was counted between two and nine times. The chain has TRBV7-2 and TRBJ2-6; D gene unclear. The CDR3 extends over 12 amino acids. Per the germline V gene, CDR1 is SGHTA and CDR2 is FQGNSA. The V end lost 8 bases, the J end lost 0 bases, and 2 bases lay between the germline ends. This CDR3 is CASYSGANVLTF. CDR3 sequence (DNA): TGTGCCAGCTACTCTGGGGCCAACGTCCTGACTTTC.

Remarks on this clonotype: The junction does not match germline at one end; this may be a read error. The rearrangement joins TRBV4-2 to TRBJ2-5; 9 positions agree with TRBD2. CDR3 length equals 16 residues. The germline V gene has CDR1 LGHNA and CDR2 YNFKEQ. The CDR3 spells CTSSQVGTSRQETQYF. CDR3 sequence (DNA): TGTACCAGCAGCCAGGTTGGGACTAGCAGACAAGAGACCCAGTACTTC.

This clonotype was seen a handful of times. This chain uses TRBV20-1 with TRBJ2-3; D call uncertain. The V end lost 5 bases, the J end lost 10 bases, and 16 bases lay between the germline ends. This CDR3 region has 12 residues. CDR1 is DFQATT and CDR2 is SNEGSKA in the germline V gene (reference sequence). CDR3 bases: TGCAGTGCTCCACCCCTTAATGAGGCGCAGTATTTT. It specifies CSAPPLNEAQYF.

This clonotype was counted a few times. CDR3 DNA sequence: TGCGCCAGCAGCCAGGGGACGACTTACATAGCCAAAAACATTCAGTACTTC. It translates to CASSQGTTYIAKNIQYF. The chain couples TRBV4-3 to TRBJ2-4; the D call may be TRBD1 or TRBD2 (5 bases each). Per germline, CDR1 LGHNA and CDR2 YSLEER. The CDR3 spans 17 residues. V was pared by 3 bases and J by 0 bases, with 15 bases between.

There are a few counts of this clonotype. The rearrangement uses TRBV10-3 and TRBJ2-5, with TRBD2 identical over 12 bases. Germline CDR1 reads ENHRY; CDR2 reads SYGVKD. The CDR3 loop spans 15 amino acids. V was pared by 6 bases and J by 1 base, with 3 bases of the junction left unmatched. CDR3 protein: CAISQTSGGQETQYF. The CDR3 region has the DNA TGTGCCATCAGCCAGACTAGCGGGGGCCAAGAGACCCAGTACTTC.

The chain is built from TRBV24-1 and TRBJ2-1; D unclear. The germline gives CDR1 KGHDR, CDR2 SFDVKD. The CDR3 spans 13 residues. Trimming stripped 4 bases from V and 3 bases from J, with 6 bases between. CDR3 residues: CATSDPYYNEQFF. The CDR3 DNA reads as TGTGCCACCAGTGACCCATACTACAATGAGCAGTTCTTC.

Ten or more counts support this clonotype. The V call is TRBV24-1, the J call TRBJ2-1, with D possibly TRBD1 on 5 matching bases. CDR1 KGHDR and CDR2 SFDVKD come from the germline V gene. This CDR3 contains 17 residues. V shed 10 bases and J shed 4 bases, with 25 bases lying between them. CDR3 loop: CATLRKLRQSFYNEQFF. CDR3 bases: TGTGCCACTCTCCGAAAACTTAGACAGTCGTTTTACAATGAGCAGTTCTTC.

The chain joins TRBV30 to TRBJ2-5; D call uncertain. V dropped 7 bases and J dropped 1 base, with 13 bases sitting between them. Germline loops: CDR1 GTSNPN, CDR2 SVGIG (reference sequence). CDR3 length: 13 amino acids. The CDR3 sequence: CAFTLMSQETQYF. Here the CDR3 DNA reads TGTGCCTTCACACTGATGAGCCAAGAGACCCAGTACTTC.

This clonotype has just a few counts. V and J are TRBV12-3 or TRBV12-4 and TRBJ2-7; no clear D. The CDR3 has 13 residues. Between the trimmed V and J ends, which lost 2 bases and 0 bases, there was a span of 5 bases. The CDR3 protein is CASSLMRSYEQYF. The CDR3, as DNA: TGTGCCAGCAGTTTAATGCGCTCCTACGAGCAGTACTTC.

The sample holds a few counts of this clonotype. J is TRBJ1-4 and V is TRBV15; no reliable D call. The CDR3 covers 13 residues. Germline assignment: CDR1 LNHNV and CDR2 YYDKDF (reference sequence). Trimming took 5 bases from V and 3 from J, leaving 7 bases between them. The CDR3 DNA reads as TGTGCCACCAGCTTGGCTTCTAATGAAAAACTGTTTTTT. Its protein product is CATSLASNEKLFF.

V and J are TRBV3-1 and TRBJ1-5; a weak D match, TRBD1 (6 bases). Trimming shortened V by 0 bases and J by 4 bases, and 10 bases separated the two germline ends. The CDR3 is made up of 15 amino acids. Germline values: CDR1 LGHDT, CDR2 YNNKEL (reference sequence). The CDR3 nucleotides are TGTGCCAGCAGCCAAGATTGGCAGGGGAATCAGCCCCAGCATTTT. It translates to CASSQDWQGNQPQHF.

V usage is TRBV2 and J usage is TRBJ1-2; no reliable D call. V was shortened by 4 bases and J by 5 bases, with 11 bases between the two germline ends. Germline loops: CDR1 SNHLY, CDR2 FYNNEI. This CDR3 is built from 13 residues. The CDR3 DNA follows: TGTGCCAGCAGTGGGGAGGCTGGATATGGCTACACCTTC. The encoded protein is CASSGEAGYGYTF.

In its sample, this clonotype was seen a few times. The chain links TRBV29-1 to TRBJ2-1; TRBD2 matches at 8 bases. V trimming: 1 base; J trimming: 3 bases; junction bases outside the gene matches: 2. Looked up from germline, CDR1 is SQVTM and CDR2 is ANQGSEA. The CDR3 loop spans 14 amino acids. The CDR3 bases are TGCAGCGTTGAAGCGGGGGGGCTCTACAATGAGCAGTTCTTC. This codes for CSVEAGGLYNEQFF.

The gene calls are TRBV11-2 and TRBJ2-5, with D unclear. Trimming removed 6 bases at V and 7 bases at J, with 12 bases between. Germline V gene data show CDR1 as SGHAT and CDR2 as FQNNGV. The CDR3 loop spans 12 amino acids. The CDR3 DNA follows: TGTGCCAGCAGTCCCCAGGCAAGGACCCAGTACTTC. It translates to CASSPQARTQYF.

This clonotype was counted ten times or more. The rearrangement links TRBV29-1 to TRBJ2-7; no clear D. CDR3 size: 13 residues. Trimming shortened V by 2 bases and J by 0 bases, and 8 bases separated the two germline ends. CDR1 is SQVTM, CDR2 ANQGSEA, per germline. The CDR3 here is CSVEKGSSYEQYF. CDR3 nucleotide sequence: TGCAGCGTTGAAAAGGGCAGCTCCTACGAGCAGTACTTC.

The V and J genes are TRBV21-1 and TRBJ2-1; the D call TRBD2 from the table was never checked on the DNA. TRBV21-1 is classified as a pseudogene. The CDR3 is made up of 21 amino acids. The chain's CDR3 is CASSNGGLAGGFGDSYNEQFF. The CDR3 DNA reads TGTGCCAGCAGCAACGGGGGACTAGCGGGGGGGTTCGGGGACTCCTACAATGAGCAGTTCTTC.

A few counts support this clonotype. The DNA of the CDR3 is TGTGCCAGCAGCGTAGGAGGGACTGGAGGTCAGTTCTTC. The encoded protein is CASSVGGTGGQFF. V and J are TRBV7-9 and TRBJ2-1; D may be TRBD2 (6 bases). This CDR3 region has 13 residues. CDR1 is SEHNR and CDR2 is FQNEAQ in the germline V gene (reference sequence). Trimming pared 5 bases from V and 13 bases from J, leaving 18 bases between.

There are a few counts of this clonotype. The chain has TRBV21-1 and TRBJ1-5; the table's D call, TRBD1, was not checked against the DNA. TRBV21-1 is an annotated pseudogene. The CDR3 consists of 14 residues. The DNA of the CDR3 is TGTGCCAGCAATCGAGGACAGGATAGTCAGCCCCAGCATTTT. It is translated as CASNRGQDSQPQHF.

The V and J genes are TRBV27 and TRBJ2-1; D could derive from TRBD1 or TRBD2 (5 bases each). The V end was cut by 6 bases, the J end by 0 bases, with 12 bases between. The CDR3 has 15 amino acids. Germline lookup yields CDR1 MNHEY and CDR2 SMNVEV (reference sequence). CDR3 DNA sequence: TGTGCCAGCAGAGAAGGGGAGAGCTCCTACAATGAGCAGTTCTTC. This sequence encodes CASREGESSYNEQFF.

This clonotype was seen repeatedly, ten times or more. V gene TRBV20-1 combines with J gene TRBJ1-2; D is unclear. Germline V gene data show CDR1 as DFQATT and CDR2 as SNEGSKA (reference sequence). CDR3 length: 11 amino acids. Trimming shortened V by 6 bases and J by 3 bases, and 8 bases separated the two germline ends. CDR3 DNA sequence: TGCAGTGCCAAAAGGGACTATGGCTACACCTTC. Its translation: CSAKRDYGYTF.

This CDR3 reads CASSEYAGASYNEQFF. The CDR3 region has the DNA TGTGCCAGCAGTGAATATGCGGGAGCCTCCTACAATGAGCAGTTCTTC. This chain uses TRBV2 with TRBJ2-1; 7 bases align to TRBD2. CDR3 length: 16 residues. V trimming: 2 bases; J trimming: 0 bases; junction bases outside the gene matches: 4. CDR1 is SNHLY, CDR2 FYNNEI, per germline.